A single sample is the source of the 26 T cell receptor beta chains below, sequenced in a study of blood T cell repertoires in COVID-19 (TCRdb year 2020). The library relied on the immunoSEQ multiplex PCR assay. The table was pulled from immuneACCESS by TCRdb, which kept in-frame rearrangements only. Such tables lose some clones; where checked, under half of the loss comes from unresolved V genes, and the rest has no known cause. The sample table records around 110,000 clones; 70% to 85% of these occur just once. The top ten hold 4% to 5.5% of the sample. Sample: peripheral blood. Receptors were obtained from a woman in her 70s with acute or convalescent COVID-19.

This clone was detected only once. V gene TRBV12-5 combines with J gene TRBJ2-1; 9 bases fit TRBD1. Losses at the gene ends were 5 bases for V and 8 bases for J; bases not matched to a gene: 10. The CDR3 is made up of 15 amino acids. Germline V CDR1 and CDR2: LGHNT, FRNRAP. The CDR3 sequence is CASGTGQGNGDEQFF. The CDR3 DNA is TGTGCTAGTGGTACCGGACAGGGGAATGGAGATGAGCAGTTCTTC. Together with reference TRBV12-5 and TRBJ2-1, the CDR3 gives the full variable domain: DARVTQTPRHKVTEMGQEVTMRCQPILGHNTVFWYRQTMMQGLELLAYFRNRAPLDDSGMPKDRFSAEMPDATLATLKIQPSEPRDSAVYFCASGTGQGNGDEQFFGPGTRLTVL.

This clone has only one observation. The CDR3 reads CAGGGSNYGYTF. DNA of the CDR3: TGTGCCGGGGGGGGGTCTAACTATGGCTACACCTTC. The chain recombines TRBV7-9 with TRBJ1-2; D possibly corresponds to TRBD1 (5 bases). The germline V and J ends were trimmed by 11 bases and 0 bases, with 10 bases remaining between them. In germline, CDR1 is SEHNR, CDR2 FQNEAQ (reference sequence). The CDR3 totals 12 residues.

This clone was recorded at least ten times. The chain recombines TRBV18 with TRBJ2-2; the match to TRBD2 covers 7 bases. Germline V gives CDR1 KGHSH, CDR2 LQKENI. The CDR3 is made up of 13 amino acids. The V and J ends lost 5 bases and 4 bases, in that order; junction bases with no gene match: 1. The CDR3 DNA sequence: TGTGCCAGCTCATCGGGGGGCACCGGGGAGCTGTTTTTT. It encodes CASSSGGTGELFF.

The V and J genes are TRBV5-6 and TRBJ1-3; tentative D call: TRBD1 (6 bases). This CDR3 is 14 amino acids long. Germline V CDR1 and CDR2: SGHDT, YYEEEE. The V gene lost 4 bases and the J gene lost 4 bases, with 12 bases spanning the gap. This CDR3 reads CASSRVGTGNTIYF. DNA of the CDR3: TGTGCCAGCAGCAGGGTAGGGACAGGAAACACCATATATTTT. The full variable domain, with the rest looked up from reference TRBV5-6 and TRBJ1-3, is DAGVTQSPTHLIKTRGQQVTLRCSPKSGHDTVSWYQQALGQGPQFIFQYYEEEERQRGNFPDRFSGHQFPNYSSELNVNALLLGDSALYLCASSRVGTGNTIYFGEGSWLTVV.

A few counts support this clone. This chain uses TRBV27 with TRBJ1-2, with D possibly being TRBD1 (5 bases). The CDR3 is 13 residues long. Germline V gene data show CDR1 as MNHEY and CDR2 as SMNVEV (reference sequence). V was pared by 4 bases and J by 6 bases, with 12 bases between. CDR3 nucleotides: TGTGCCAGCAGTTCTGCGGGGGGAGATGGCTACACCTTC. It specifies CASSSAGGDGYTF.

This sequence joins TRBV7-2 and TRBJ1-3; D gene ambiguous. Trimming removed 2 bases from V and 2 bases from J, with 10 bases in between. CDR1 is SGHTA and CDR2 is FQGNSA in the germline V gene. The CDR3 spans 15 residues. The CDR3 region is CASSLQEGTGNTIYF. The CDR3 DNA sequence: TGTGCCAGCAGCTTACAGGAGGGTACTGGAAACACCATATATTTT.

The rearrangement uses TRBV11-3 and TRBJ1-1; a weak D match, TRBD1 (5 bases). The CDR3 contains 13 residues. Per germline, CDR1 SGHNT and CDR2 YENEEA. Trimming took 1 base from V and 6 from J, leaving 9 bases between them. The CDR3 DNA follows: TGTGCCAGCAGCTTAGGGGGGGTCGCTGAAGCTTTCTTT. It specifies CASSLGGVAEAFF.

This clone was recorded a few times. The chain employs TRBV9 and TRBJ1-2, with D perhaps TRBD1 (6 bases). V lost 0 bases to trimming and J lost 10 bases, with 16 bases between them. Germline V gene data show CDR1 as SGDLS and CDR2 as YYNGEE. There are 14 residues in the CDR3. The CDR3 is CASSVAQGYEVYTF. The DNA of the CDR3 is TGTGCCAGCAGCGTAGCTCAGGGGTACGAGGTCTACACCTTC.

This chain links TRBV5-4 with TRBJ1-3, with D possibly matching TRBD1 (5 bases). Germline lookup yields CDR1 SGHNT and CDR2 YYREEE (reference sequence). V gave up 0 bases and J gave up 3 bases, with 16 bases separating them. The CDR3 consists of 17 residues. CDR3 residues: CASSLGMEWGIGNTIYF. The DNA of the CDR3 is TGTGCCAGCAGCTTGGGGATGGAGTGGGGCATTGGAAACACCATATATTTT.

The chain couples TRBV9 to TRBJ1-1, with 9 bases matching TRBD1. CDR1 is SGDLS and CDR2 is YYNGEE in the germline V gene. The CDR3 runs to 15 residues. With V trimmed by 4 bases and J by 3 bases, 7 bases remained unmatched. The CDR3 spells CASSPGTGLDTEAFF. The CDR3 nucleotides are TGTGCCAGCAGCCCGGGGACAGGGTTGGACACTGAAGCTTTCTTT.

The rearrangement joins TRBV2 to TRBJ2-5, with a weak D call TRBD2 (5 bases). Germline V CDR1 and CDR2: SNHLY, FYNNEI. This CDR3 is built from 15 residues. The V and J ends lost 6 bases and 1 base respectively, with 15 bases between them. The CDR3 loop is CASRRLSGAQETQYF. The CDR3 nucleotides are TGTGCCAGCAGAAGACTGAGCGGCGCCCAAGAGACCCAGTACTTC.

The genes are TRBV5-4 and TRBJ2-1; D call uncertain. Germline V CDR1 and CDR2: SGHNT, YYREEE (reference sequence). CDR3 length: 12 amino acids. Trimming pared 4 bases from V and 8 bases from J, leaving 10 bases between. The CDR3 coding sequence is TGTGCCAGCAGCGTTGACTCTGATGAGCAGTTCTTC. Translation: CASSVDSDEQFF.

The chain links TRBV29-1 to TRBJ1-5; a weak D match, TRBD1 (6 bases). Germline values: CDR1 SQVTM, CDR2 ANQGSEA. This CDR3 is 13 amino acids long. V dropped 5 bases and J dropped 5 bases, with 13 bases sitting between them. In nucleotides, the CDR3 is TGCAGCGTTTCCAGGGGAACGGATCAGCCCCAGCATTTT. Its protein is CSVSRGTDQPQHF.

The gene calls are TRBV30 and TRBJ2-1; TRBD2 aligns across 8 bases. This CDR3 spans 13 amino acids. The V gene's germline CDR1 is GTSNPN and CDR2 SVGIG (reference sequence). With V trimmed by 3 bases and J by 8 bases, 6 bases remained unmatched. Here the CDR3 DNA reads TGTGCCTGGAGCGGGACTAGTAGCGATGAGCAGTTCTTC. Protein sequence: CAWSGTSSDEQFF.

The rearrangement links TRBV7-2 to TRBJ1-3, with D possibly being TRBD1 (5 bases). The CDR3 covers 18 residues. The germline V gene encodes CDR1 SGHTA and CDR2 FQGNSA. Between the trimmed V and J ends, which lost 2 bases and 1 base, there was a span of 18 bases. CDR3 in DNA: TGTGCCAGCAGCTTATTATCAGGGAAAATACGATCTGGAAACACCATATATTTT. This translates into CASSLLSGKIRSGNTIYF. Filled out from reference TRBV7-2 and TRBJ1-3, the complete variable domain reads GAGVSQSPSNKVTEKGKDVELRCDPISGHTALYWYRQSLGQGLEFLIYFQGNSAPDKSGLPSDRFSAERTGGSVSTLTIQRTQQEDSAVYLCASSLLSGKIRSGNTIYFGEGSWLTVV.

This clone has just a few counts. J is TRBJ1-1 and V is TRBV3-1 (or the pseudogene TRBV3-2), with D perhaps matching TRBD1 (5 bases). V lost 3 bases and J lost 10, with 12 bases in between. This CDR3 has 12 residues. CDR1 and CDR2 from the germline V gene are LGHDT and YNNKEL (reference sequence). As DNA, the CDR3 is TGTGCCAGCAGCCAGAGGGGAGGACGAGCTTTCTTT. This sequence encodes CASSQRGGRAFF.

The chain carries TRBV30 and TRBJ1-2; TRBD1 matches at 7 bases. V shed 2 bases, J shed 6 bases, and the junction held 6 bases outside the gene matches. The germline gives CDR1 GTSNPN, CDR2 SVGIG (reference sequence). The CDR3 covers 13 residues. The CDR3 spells CAWSMDRSHGYTF. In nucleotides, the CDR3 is TGTGCCTGGAGTATGGACAGGAGCCATGGCTACACCTTC. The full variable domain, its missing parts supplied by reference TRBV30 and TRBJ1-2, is SQTIHQWPATLVQPVGSPLSLECTVEGTSNPNLYWYRQAAGRGLQLLFYSVGIGQISSEVPQNLSASRPQDRQFILSSKKLLLSDSGFYLCAWSMDRSHGYTFGSGTRLTVV.

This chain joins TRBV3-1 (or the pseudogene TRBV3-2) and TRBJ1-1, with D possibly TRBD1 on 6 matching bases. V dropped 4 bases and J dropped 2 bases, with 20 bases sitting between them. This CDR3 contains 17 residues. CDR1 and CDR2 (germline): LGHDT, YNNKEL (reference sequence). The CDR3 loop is CASSPGQPHYFNTEAFF. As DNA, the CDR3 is TGTGCCAGCAGCCCCGGACAGCCCCATTACTTTAACACTGAAGCTTTCTTT.

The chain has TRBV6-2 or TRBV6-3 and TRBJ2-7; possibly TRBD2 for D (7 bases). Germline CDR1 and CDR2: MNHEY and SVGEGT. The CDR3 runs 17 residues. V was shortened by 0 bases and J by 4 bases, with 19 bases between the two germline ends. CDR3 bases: TGTGCCAGCAGTTACTCGTCAAGAGGGGGGGATTGGTACGAGCAGTACGTC. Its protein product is CASSYSSRGGDWYEQYV.

Here the CDR3 reads CASSGIRGDTQYF. The DNA of the CDR3 is TGTGCCAGCAGCGGGATCCGGGGGGATACGCAGTATTTT. The chain joins TRBV7-2 to TRBJ2-3, with D tentatively TRBD2 (6 bases). The CDR3 contains 13 residues. The V end was cut by 5 bases, the J end by 6 bases, with 12 bases between. Germline CDR1 is SGHTA and CDR2 is FQGNSA.

The CDR3 reads CASSIEWRGDTDTQYF. CDR3 coding DNA: TGTGCCAGTAGTATAGAATGGCGGGGGGACACAGATACGCAGTATTTT. The chain combines TRBV19 with TRBJ2-3, with 8 bases aligning to TRBD2. The V and J ends lost 0 bases and 2 bases, in that order; junction bases with no gene match: 4. Germline loops: CDR1 LNHDA, CDR2 SQIVND (reference sequence). The CDR3 has 16 amino acids.

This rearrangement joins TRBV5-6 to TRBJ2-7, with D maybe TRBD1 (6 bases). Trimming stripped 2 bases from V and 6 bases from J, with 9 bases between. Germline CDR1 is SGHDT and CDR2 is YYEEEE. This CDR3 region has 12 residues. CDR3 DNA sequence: TGTGCCAGCAGCTTAGACAGGAGCGAGCAGTACTTC. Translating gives CASSLDRSEQYF.

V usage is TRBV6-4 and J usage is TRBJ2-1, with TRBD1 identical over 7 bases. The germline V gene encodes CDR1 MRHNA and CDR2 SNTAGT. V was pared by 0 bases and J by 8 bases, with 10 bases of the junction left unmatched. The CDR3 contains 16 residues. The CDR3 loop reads CASSDSNRGPLYEQFF. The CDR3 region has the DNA TGTGCCAGCAGTGACTCGAACAGGGGCCCTCTATATGAGCAGTTCTTC.

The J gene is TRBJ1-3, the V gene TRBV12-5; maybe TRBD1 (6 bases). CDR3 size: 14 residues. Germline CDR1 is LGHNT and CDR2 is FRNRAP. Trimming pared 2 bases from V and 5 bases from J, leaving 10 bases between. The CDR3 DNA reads TGTGCTAGTGGTTTGTTCCAGGGGCGAAACACCATATATTTT. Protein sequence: CASGLFQGRNTIYF.

Written as DNA, the CDR3 is TGTGCCAGCAGCCAAATGCGGGGGCGGTCCGGGGAGCTGTTTTTT. This translates into CASSQMRGRSGELFF. V usage is TRBV7-8 and J usage is TRBJ2-2; TRBD2 is a possible D gene (7 bases). CDR3 length: 15 residues. V was clipped by 5 bases and J by 6 bases, with 16 bases between them. CDR1 is SGHVS, CDR2 FQNEAQ, per germline.

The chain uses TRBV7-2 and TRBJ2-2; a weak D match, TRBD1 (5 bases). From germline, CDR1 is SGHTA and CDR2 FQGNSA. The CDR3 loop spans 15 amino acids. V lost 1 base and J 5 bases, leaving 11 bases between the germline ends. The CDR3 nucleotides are TGTGCCAGCAGCTTAGGGCAGGGAAAAACCGGGGAGCTGTTTTTT. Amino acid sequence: CASSLGQGKTGELFF.